What follows are 31 T cell receptor beta chains derived from one specimen sequenced in a study of blood T cells in healthy people across ages. Together with a sample-barcoded 5' primer, a J-beta primer mix was included in a second PCR lasting about 7 to 12 cycles. TCRdb analysed the 5' RACE reads with MiXCR anew, one entry per CDR3 protein. Here the sample spans more than 700,000 distinct CDR3 sequences, 46% being singletons. The source material was blood. Source of these receptors: a man older than 75 in good health.

The chain combines TRBV7-2 with TRBJ1-6; D gene uncertain. The V gene lost 8 bases and the J gene lost 1 base, with 6 bases spanning the gap. CDR1 SGHTA and CDR2 FQGNSA come from the germline V gene. This CDR3 has 13 amino acids. In DNA form, the CDR3 reads TGTGCCAGCGCTTTGTCCTATAATTCACCCCTCCACTTT. Its protein product is CASALSYNSPLHF. The variable domain in full, completed from reference TRBV7-2 and TRBJ1-6, reads GAGVSQSPSNKVTEKGKDVELRCDPISGHTALYWYRQSLGQGLEFLIYFQGNSAPDKSGLPSDRFSAERTGGSVSTLTIQRTQQEDSAVYLCASALSYNSPLHFGNGTRLTVT.

This rearrangement joins TRBV29-1 to TRBJ2-7; D not resolved. V lost 4 bases to trimming and J lost 0 bases, with 10 bases between them. The CDR3 is made up of 13 amino acids. Germline V CDR1 and CDR2: SQVTM, ANQGSEA. This chain's CDR3 is CSVVPKLSYEQYF. CDR3 DNA sequence: TGCAGCGTTGTGCCGAAACTCTCCTACGAGCAGTACTTC.

This chain uses TRBV6-2 or TRBV6-3 with TRBJ2-1; 8 bases are shared with TRBD2. J was trimmed by 3 bases and V by 6 bases; bases with no gene match: 4. Germline CDR1 is MNHEY and CDR2 is SVGEGT. The CDR3 spans 14 residues. CDR3: CASRIAGNYNEQFF. The CDR3 DNA sequence: TGTGCCAGCAGAATAGCGGGGAACTACAATGAGCAGTTCTTC.

Concerning this clonotype itself: Sequence at one end of the junction differs from germline and may be a read error. J is TRBJ2-1 and V is TRBV4-1, with D perhaps TRBD1 or TRBD2 (5 bases each). Germline V gives CDR1 MGHRA, CDR2 YSYEKL. CDR3 length equals 18 residues. For the CDR3, the DNA is TGCGCCAGCAGCCAAGGAGTGAGGGGAAGACTTCACAACAATGAGCATTTCTTC. It encodes CASSQGVRGRLHNNEHFF.

The rearrangement uses TRBV29-1 and TRBJ2-7; D remains unclear. There are 13 residues in the CDR3. Germline lookup yields CDR1 SQVTM and CDR2 ANQGSEA. Trimming pared 2 bases from V and 2 bases from J, leaving 10 bases between. The CDR3 DNA follows: TGCAGCGTTGAAAACAGCTCCACCTACGAGCAGTACTTC. Encoded protein: CSVENSSTYEQYF.

V is TRBV5-4 and J is TRBJ2-1, with 8 bases identical to TRBD2. The V and J ends lost 0 bases and 8 bases, in that order; junction bases with no gene match: 4. The CDR3 contains 14 residues. Looked up from germline, CDR1 is SGHNT and CDR2 is YYREEE (reference sequence). CDR3 residues: CASSLGTSRDEQFF. The CDR3 DNA follows: TGTGCCAGCAGCTTGGGGACTAGCAGGGATGAGCAGTTCTTC.

This clonotype was counted a few times. The chain recombines TRBV7-2 with TRBJ2-3, with TRBD1 as a possible D gene (6 bases). Trimming cost V 0 bases and J 6 bases, with 16 bases left between them. CDR3 length equals 16 residues. CDR1 SGHTA and CDR2 FQGNSA come from the germline V gene. CDR3 sequence: CASSLARGQSGDTQYF. The CDR3 DNA reads as TGTGCCAGCAGCTTAGCCAGGGGACAATCTGGGGATACGCAGTATTTT.

On this clonotype itself: A much more abundant neighbour one base away suggests this may be a read error. The V gene is TRBV2, the J gene TRBJ2-5; TRBD2 might be the D (5 bases). Germline-derived CDR1 and CDR2 are SNHLY and FYNNEI. CDR3 length: 12 residues. CDR3 nucleotides: TGTGCCAGCATTGAACCGGGGTCGACCCAGTACTTC. Translation gives CASIEPGSTQYF.

This rearrangement joins TRBV20-1 to TRBJ2-1; D might be TRBD2 (5 bases). CDR1 and CDR2 from the germline V gene are DFQATT and SNEGSKA (reference sequence). V gave up 5 bases and J gave up 13 bases, with 21 bases separating them. This CDR3 has 13 amino acids. The CDR3 sequence is CSAYREQQETQFF. The CDR3 DNA follows: TGCAGTGCTTACCGGGAACAACAAGAGACCCAGTTCTTC.

The rearrangement uses TRBV20-1 and TRBJ2-1, with 12 nucleotides matching TRBD2. CDR3 length equals 19 residues. Germline CDR1 and CDR2: DFQATT and SNEGSKA (reference sequence). V shed 4 bases and J 7 bases; nucleotides not matched to a gene: 20. The CDR3 here is CSATETGGGLAGGQNEQFF. CDR3 DNA sequence: TGCAGTGCTACCGAGACAGGGGGAGGTCTAGCGGGAGGGCAAAATGAGCAGTTCTTC.

Details on this clonotype: This sequence may be a read error, since a much larger clone differs from it by one base. The chain uses TRBV14 and TRBJ1-1; TRBD1 is a possible D gene (6 bases). Germline values: CDR1 SGHDN, CDR2 FVKESK. The CDR3 extends over 16 amino acids. As DNA, the CDR3 is TGTGCCAGCAGCCAGTTCGGTCAGGGGTGGCACACTGAAACTTTCTTT. This sequence encodes CASSQFGQGWHTETFF. The whole variable domain, filled in from reference TRBV14 and TRBJ1-1, reads EAGVTQFPSHSVIEKGQTVTLRCDPISGHDNLYWYRRVMGKEIKFLLHFVKESKQDESGMPNNRFLAERTGGTYSTLKVQPAELEDSGVYFCASSQFGQGWHTETFFGQGTRLTVV.

With regard to this clonotype: Sequence at one end of the junction differs from germline and may be a read error. V and J are TRBV28 and TRBJ1-4; D may be TRBD1 (5 bases). Germline values: CDR1 MDHEN, CDR2 SYDVKM. The CDR3 runs 12 residues. In DNA, the CDR3 is TGTGCCAGCAGTTTCAGGGATGAAACACTGTTTTTT. Its protein is CASSFRDETLFF.

V and J are TRBV20-1 and TRBJ2-1, with D tentatively TRBD2 (5 bases). CDR1 is DFQATT, CDR2 SNEGSKA, per germline (reference sequence). The CDR3 contains 12 residues. Trimming removed 6 bases at V and 8 bases at J, with 14 bases between. The CDR3 loop reads CSADTDGDEQFF. CDR3 DNA sequence: TGCAGTGCAGACACGGACGGGGATGAGCAGTTCTTC.

This clonotype has just a few counts. The V and J genes are TRBV4-1 and TRBJ2-7; D is tentatively TRBD1 or TRBD2 (5 bases each). Germline V gives CDR1 MGHRA, CDR2 YSYEKL. V lost 0 bases and J lost 5, with 8 bases in between. The CDR3 extends over 13 amino acids. In DNA form, the CDR3 reads TGCGCCAGCAGCCAAGACCCGGGGCACGAGCAGTACTTC. It encodes CASSQDPGHEQYF.

Of note for this clonotype: Germline and junction disagree at one end, which may indicate a read error. The chain couples TRBV7-9 to TRBJ2-1; D is perhaps TRBD1 (6 bases). Germline V gene sequence: CDR1 SEHNR, CDR2 FQNEAQ (reference sequence). CDR3 size: 13 residues. In DNA, the CDR3 is TGTGCCAGTAGCTTAATCTCAGGGGCCCAGCAGTTCTTC. As protein: CASSLISGAQQFF.

The chain is built from TRBV7-2 and TRBJ2-2; TRBD1 matches at 12 bases. The CDR3 covers 16 residues. Losses at the gene ends were 5 bases for V and 6 bases for J; bases not matched to a gene: 7. Germline V CDR1 and CDR2: SGHTA, FQGNSA. CDR3 DNA: TGTGCCAGCAGCCTGGGGGGACAGGGGGCATCCGGGGAGCTGTTTTTT. Translating gives CASSLGGQGASGELFF.

The chain joins TRBV20-1 to TRBJ2-1; D is unclear. CDR3 length equals 13 residues. Germline CDR1 and CDR2: DFQATT and SNEGSKA (reference sequence). The CDR3 loop reads CSPPITSYNEQFF. The CDR3 DNA is TGCAGCCCTCCGATAACCTCCTACAATGAGCAGTTCTTC.

This chain links TRBV14 with TRBJ1-2, with D tentatively TRBD1 (5 bases). CDR1 SGHDN and CDR2 FVKESK come from the germline V gene. CDR3 length: 15 residues. Trimming took off 5 bases at V and 2 bases at J, with 15 bases between the two ends. CDR3 DNA: TGTGCCAGCAGCGCACTGGGACGGCTGAACTATGGCTACACCTTC. This sequence encodes CASSALGRLNYGYTF.

Only a few counts were recorded for this clonotype. The V call is TRBV20-1, the J call TRBJ2-1; 8 bases are shared with TRBD1. The germline V gene encodes CDR1 DFQATT and CDR2 SNEGSKA (reference sequence). V lost 3 bases and J lost 4; bases outside the gene matches: 2. The CDR3 runs 13 residues. CDR3: CSARDREYNEQFF. In DNA form, the CDR3 reads TGCAGTGCTAGGGACAGGGAGTACAATGAGCAGTTCTTC.

The genes are TRBV20-1 and TRBJ1-2; D might be TRBD1 (6 bases). Germline V gene data show CDR1 as DFQATT and CDR2 as SNEGSKA (reference sequence). The CDR3 runs to 15 residues. Deletions cut 4 bases from V and 0 bases from J, with 15 bases between. This CDR3 reads CSATGSGTTNYGYTF. The CDR3 DNA follows: TGCAGTGCTACAGGCAGCGGGACAACTAACTATGGCTACACCTTC.

The chain uses TRBV14 and TRBJ2-7, with D possibly TRBD1 on 5 matching bases. This CDR3 region has 15 residues. Germline CDR1 SGHDN, CDR2 FVKESK. The V gene lost 1 base and the J gene lost 4 bases, with 14 bases spanning the gap. The DNA for the CDR3 is TGTGCCAGCAGCCAAGGTTACGCGACAGCTTACGAGCAGTACTTC. This sequence encodes CASSQGYATAYEQYF.

To note about this clonotype: A read error is possible here, since a much larger clone lies one base away. J is TRBJ2-3 and V is TRBV13, with TRBD1 matching over 8 bases. The CDR3 is 19 residues long. The germline CDR1 and CDR2 sequences are PRHDT and FYEKMQ (reference sequence). The ends lost 4 bases at V and 2 bases at J; junction bases unmatched: 17. The CDR3 coding sequence is TGTGCCAGCAGCTCAACGGCCTTAACCGGACAGGGCCTCACAGATACGCAGTATTTT. Encoded protein: CASSSTALTGQGLTDTQYF.

V and J are TRBV20-1 and TRBJ2-5; 8 nucleotides line up with TRBD2. Germline assignment: CDR1 DFQATT and CDR2 SNEGSKA (reference sequence). V shed 0 bases and J 11 bases; nucleotides not matched to a gene: 11. This CDR3 contains 14 residues. The CDR3 protein is CSARDRGGVIEQYF. The CDR3 region has the DNA TGCAGTGCTAGAGATCGGGGGGGCGTGATTGAGCAGTACTTC.

The chain recombines TRBV12-3 or TRBV12-4 with TRBJ2-1; 8 bases line up with TRBD1. Germline trimming cut 6 bases from V and 0 bases from J; bases unmatched to any gene: 7. This CDR3 spans 16 amino acids. The CDR3 region has the DNA TGTGCCAGCAGCCGTAGACAGGGGAGCTCCTACAATGAGCAGTTCTTC. Translated, it gives CASSRRQGSSYNEQFF.

This clonotype has a handful of counts. Written as DNA, the CDR3 is TGCAGTGCTAGAGAGATTAGAGGGGTCAATGAGCAGTTCTTC. This sequence encodes CSAREIRGVNEQFF. The chain carries TRBV20-1 and TRBJ2-1; the D gene could be TRBD1 or TRBD2 (5 bases each). The ends were cut back, 0 bases at V and 6 bases at J, with 12 bases in the middle. The CDR3 is made up of 14 amino acids. The germline V gene has CDR1 DFQATT and CDR2 SNEGSKA (reference sequence).

The gene calls are TRBV7-9 and TRBJ2-5; D is perhaps TRBD1 (6 bases). The germline gives CDR1 SEHNR, CDR2 FQNEAQ (reference sequence). The CDR3 consists of 14 residues. The V and J ends lost 4 bases and 11 bases respectively, with 20 bases between them. CDR3 protein: CASSYYRVNNEQYF. DNA of the CDR3: TGTGCCAGCAGCTATTACAGGGTTAACAATGAGCAGTACTTC.

V is TRBV7-2 and J is TRBJ2-1, with 7 bases that match TRBD2. The CDR3 totals 14 residues. Germline-derived CDR1 and CDR2 are SGHTA and FQGNSA. The junction had 6 bases not matched to a gene; V was cut back by 5 bases and J by 5 bases. As DNA, the CDR3 is TGTGCCAGCAGCCCGAGCGGGGATCACAATGAGCAGTTCTTC. Translating gives CASSPSGDHNEQFF.

There are a few counts of this clonotype. This chain joins TRBV5-1 and TRBJ2-3; a weak D match, TRBD1 (5 bases). The CDR3 spans 14 residues. Germline lookup yields CDR1 SGHRS and CDR2 YFSETQ. Trimming stripped 4 bases from V and 0 bases from J, with 9 bases between. CDR3 nucleotide sequence: TGCGCCAGCAGCGCCGGACATAGCACAGATACGCAGTATTTT. As protein: CASSAGHSTDTQYF.

V is TRBV28 and J is TRBJ2-6, with D possibly being TRBD1 or TRBD2 (6 bases each). CDR3 length equals 15 residues. The germline V gene encodes CDR1 MDHEN and CDR2 SYDVKM. Trimming shortened V by 11 bases and J by 0 bases, and 14 bases separated the two germline ends. CDR3 in DNA: TGTGCCTCCGGGGGCCTCTACTCTGGGGCCAACGTCCTGACTTTC. Its protein product is CASGGLYSGANVLTF.

This chain links TRBV7-9 with TRBJ2-7, with D perhaps matching TRBD1 or TRBD2 (6 bases each). Germline V gene data show CDR1 as SEHNR and CDR2 as FQNEAQ (reference sequence). V shed 4 bases and J shed 3 bases, with 16 bases lying between them. This CDR3 comprises 15 residues. The CDR3 here is CASSSRGVSDYEQYF. The CDR3, as DNA: TGTGCCAGCAGCTCGAGGGGGGTTTCAGACTACGAGCAGTACTTC. The variable domain in full, completed from reference TRBV7-9 and TRBJ2-7, reads DTGVSQNPRHKITKRGQNVTFRCDPISEHNRLYWYRQTLGQGPEFLTYFQNEAQLEKSRLLSDRFSAERPKGSFSTLEIQRTEQGDSAMYLCASSSRGVSDYEQYFGPGTRLTVT.

The chain carries TRBV7-2 and TRBJ2-5; no clear D gene. This CDR3 region has 14 residues. Trimming stripped 4 bases from V and 11 bases from J, with 20 bases between. CDR1 and CDR2 from the germline V gene are SGHTA and FQGNSA. The CDR3, as DNA: TGTGCCAGCAGCTCCCCTTTTTCAGGCGCTGAGCAGTACTTC. This gives the protein CASSSPFSGAEQYF.